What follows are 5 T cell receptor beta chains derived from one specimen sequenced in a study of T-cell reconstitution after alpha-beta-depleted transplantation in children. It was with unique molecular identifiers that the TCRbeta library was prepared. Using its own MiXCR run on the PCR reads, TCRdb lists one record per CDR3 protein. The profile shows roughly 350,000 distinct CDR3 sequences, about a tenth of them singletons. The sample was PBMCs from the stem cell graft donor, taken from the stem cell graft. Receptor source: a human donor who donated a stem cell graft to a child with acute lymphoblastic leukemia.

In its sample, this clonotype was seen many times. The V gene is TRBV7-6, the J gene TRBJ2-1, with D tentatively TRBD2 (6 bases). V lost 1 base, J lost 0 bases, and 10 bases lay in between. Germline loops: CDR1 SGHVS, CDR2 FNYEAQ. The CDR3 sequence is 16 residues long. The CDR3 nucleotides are TGTGCCAGCAGCTTAGGGTTCGGGAGCTCCTACAATGAGCAGTTCTTC. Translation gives CASSLGFGSSYNEQFF.

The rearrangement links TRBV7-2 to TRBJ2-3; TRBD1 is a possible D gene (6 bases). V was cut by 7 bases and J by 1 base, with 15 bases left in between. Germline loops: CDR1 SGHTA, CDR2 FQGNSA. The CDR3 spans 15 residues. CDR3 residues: CASTLVGARTDTQYF. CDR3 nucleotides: TGTGCCAGCACCCTAGTGGGGGCCCGCACAGATACGCAGTATTTT.

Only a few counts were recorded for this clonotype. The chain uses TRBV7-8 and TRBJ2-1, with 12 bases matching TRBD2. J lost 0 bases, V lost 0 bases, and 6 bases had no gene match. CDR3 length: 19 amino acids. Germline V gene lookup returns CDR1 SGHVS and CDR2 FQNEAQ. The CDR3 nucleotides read TGTGCCAGCAGCTTAGCAAGGCTAGCGGGAGGGAGCTCCTACAATGAGCAGTTCTTC. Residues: CASSLARLAGGSSYNEQFF.

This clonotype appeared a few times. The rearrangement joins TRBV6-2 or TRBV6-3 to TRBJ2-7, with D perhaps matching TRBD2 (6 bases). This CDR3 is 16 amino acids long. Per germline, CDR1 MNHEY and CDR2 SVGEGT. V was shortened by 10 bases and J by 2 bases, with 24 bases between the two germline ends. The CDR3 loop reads CAIAPPRTRGTYEQYF. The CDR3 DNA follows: TGTGCCATTGCCCCTCCTCGGACCCGGGGGACCTACGAGCAGTACTTC.

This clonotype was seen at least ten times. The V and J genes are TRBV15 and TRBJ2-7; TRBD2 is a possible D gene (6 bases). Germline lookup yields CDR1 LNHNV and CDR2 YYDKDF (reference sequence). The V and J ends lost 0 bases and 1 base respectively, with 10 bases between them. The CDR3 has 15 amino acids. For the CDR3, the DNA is TGTGCCACCAGCAGAGATAGGGCGGGGTCCTACGAGCAGTACTTC. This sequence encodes CATSRDRAGSYEQYF.